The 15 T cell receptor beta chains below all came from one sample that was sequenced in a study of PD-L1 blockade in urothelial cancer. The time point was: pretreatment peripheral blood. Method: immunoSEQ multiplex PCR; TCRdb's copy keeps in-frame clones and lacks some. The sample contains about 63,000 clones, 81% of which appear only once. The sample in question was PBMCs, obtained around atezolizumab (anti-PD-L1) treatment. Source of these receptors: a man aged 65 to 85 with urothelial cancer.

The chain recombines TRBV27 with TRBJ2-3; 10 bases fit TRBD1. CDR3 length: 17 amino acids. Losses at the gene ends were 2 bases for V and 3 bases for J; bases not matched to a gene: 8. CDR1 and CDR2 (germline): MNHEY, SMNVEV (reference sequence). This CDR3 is CASSLRLGTGVTDTQYF. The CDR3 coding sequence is TGTGCCAGCAGTTTACGTTTGGGGACAGGGGTAACAGATACGCAGTATTTT.

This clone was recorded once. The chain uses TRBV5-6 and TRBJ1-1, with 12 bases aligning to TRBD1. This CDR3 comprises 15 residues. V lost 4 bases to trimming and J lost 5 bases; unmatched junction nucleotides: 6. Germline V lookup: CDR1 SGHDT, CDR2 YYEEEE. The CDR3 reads CASSLGQGALTEAFF. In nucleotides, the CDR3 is TGTGCCAGCAGCCTGGGACAGGGGGCGCTTACTGAAGCTTTCTTT.

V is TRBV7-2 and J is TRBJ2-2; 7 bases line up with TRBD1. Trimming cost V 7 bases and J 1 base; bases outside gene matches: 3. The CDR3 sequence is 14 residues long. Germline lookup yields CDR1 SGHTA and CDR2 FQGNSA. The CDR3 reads CASTRDRNTGELFF. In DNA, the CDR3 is TGTGCCAGCACAAGGGACAGGAACACCGGGGAGCTGTTTTTT. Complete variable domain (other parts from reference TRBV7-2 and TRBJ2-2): GAGVSQSPSNKVTEKGKDVELRCDPISGHTALYWYRQSLGQGLEFLIYFQGNSAPDKSGLPSDRFSAERTGGSVSTLTIQRTQQEDSAVYLCASTRDRNTGELFFGEGSRLTVL.

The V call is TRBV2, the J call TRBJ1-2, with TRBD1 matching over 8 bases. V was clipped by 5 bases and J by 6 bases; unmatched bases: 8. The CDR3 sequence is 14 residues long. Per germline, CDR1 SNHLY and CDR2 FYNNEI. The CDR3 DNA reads TGTGCCAGCAGTTACTACGGACAGGGAGATGGCTACACCTTC. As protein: CASSYYGQGDGYTF.

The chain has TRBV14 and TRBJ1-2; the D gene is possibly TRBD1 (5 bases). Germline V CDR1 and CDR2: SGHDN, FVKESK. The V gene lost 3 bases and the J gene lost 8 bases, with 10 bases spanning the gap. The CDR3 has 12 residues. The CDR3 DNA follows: TGTGCCAGCAGCCACGGCAGGGTCGGCTACACCTTC. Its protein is CASSHGRVGYTF.

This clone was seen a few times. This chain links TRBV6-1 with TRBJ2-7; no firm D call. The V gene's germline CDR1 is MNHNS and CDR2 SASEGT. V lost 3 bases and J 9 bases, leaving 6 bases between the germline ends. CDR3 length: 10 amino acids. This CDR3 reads CASSDSLQYF. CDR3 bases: TGTGCCAGCAGTGACTCCTTGCAGTACTTC.

CDR3 DNA: TGTGCCAGCAGCCAGGGGGCGAGCTCTGGAAACACCATATATTTT. Its protein product is CASSQGASSGNTIYF. This chain joins TRBV7-6 and TRBJ1-3, with TRBD1 matching over 8 bases. Germline V gene data show CDR1 as SGHVS and CDR2 as FNYEAQ. V was pared by 5 bases and J by 0 bases, with 3 bases of the junction left unmatched. This CDR3 region has 15 residues.

The CDR3 DNA is TGTGCCACCAGCAGAGATCTGAGGACCTACGAGCAGTACTTC. Translated: CATSRDLRTYEQYF. The genes are TRBV15 and TRBJ2-7; D uncertain. The germline V and J ends were trimmed by 0 bases and 2 bases, with 8 bases remaining between them. Germline V lookup: CDR1 LNHNV, CDR2 YYDKDF (reference sequence). This CDR3 is 14 amino acids long.

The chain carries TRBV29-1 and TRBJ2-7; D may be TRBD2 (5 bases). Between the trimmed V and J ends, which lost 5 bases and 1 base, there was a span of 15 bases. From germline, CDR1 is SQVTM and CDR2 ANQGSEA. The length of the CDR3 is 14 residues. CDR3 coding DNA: TGCAGCGTTCGGGGTGGACGCCGATCCTACGAGCAGTACTTC. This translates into CSVRGGRRSYEQYF.

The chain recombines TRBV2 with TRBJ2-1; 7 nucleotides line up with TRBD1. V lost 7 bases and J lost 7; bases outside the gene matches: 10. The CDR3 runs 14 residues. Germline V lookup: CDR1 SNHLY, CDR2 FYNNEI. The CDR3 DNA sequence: TGTGCCAGCAAGGGGGCCCAAGATTTGAATGAGCAGTTCTTC. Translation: CASKGAQDLNEQFF. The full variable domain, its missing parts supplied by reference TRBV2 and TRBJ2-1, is EPEVTQTPSHQVTQMGQEVILRCVPISNHLYFYWYRQILGQKVEFLVSFYNNEISEKSEIFDDQFSVERPDGSNFTLKIRSTKLEDSAMYFCASKGAQDLNEQFFGPGTRLTVL.

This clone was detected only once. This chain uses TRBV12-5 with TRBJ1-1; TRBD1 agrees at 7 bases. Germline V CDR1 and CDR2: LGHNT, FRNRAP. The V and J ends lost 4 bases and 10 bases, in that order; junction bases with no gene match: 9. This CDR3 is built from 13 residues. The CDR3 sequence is CASGSDPGGRAFF. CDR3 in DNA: TGTGCTAGTGGTTCCGATCCAGGGGGTCGAGCTTTCTTT.

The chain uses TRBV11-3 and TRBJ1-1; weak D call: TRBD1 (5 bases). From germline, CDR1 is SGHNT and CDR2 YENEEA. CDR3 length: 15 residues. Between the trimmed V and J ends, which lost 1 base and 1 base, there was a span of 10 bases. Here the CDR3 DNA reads TGTGCCAGCAGCTTAGTCGGCAGGGCGAACACTGAAGCTTTCTTT. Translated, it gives CASSLVGRANTEAFF.

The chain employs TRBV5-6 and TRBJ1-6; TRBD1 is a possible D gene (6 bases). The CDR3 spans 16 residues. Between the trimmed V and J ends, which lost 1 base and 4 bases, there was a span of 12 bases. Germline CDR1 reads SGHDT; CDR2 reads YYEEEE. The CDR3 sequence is CASSLRGRGYNSPLHF. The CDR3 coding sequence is TGTGCCAGCAGCTTGAGGGGCAGGGGATATAATTCACCCCTCCACTTT. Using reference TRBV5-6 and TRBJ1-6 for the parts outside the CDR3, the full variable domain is DAGVTQSPTHLIKTRGQQVTLRCSPKSGHDTVSWYQQALGQGPQFIFQYYEEEERQRGNFPDRFSGHQFPNYSSELNVNALLLGDSALYLCASSLRGRGYNSPLHFGNGTRLTVT.

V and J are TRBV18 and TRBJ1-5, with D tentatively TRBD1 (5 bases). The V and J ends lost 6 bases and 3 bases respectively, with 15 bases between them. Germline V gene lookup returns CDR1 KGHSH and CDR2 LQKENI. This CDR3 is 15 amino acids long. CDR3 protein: CASSQDRDFNQPQHF. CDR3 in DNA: TGTGCCAGCTCGCAGGACCGGGACTTCAATCAGCCCCAGCATTTT.

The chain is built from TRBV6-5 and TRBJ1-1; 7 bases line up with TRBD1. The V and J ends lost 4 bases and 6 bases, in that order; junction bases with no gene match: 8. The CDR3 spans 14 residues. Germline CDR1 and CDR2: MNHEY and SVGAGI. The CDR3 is CASSFDRANAEAFF. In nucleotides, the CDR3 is TGTGCCAGCAGTTTCGACAGGGCCAACGCTGAAGCTTTCTTT.